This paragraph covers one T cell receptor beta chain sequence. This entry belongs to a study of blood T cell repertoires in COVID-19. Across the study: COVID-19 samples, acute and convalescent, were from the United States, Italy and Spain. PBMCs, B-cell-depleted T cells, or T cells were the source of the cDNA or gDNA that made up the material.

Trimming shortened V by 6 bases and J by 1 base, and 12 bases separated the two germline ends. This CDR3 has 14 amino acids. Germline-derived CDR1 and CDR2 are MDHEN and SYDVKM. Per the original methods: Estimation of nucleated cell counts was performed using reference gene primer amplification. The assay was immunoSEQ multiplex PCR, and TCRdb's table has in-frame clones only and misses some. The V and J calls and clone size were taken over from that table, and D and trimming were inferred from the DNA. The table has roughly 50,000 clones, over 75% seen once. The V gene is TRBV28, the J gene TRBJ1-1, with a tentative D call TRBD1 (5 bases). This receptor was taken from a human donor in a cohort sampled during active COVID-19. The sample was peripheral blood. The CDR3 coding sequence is TGTGCCAGCAGGATCGGACAAACGAACACTGAAGCTTTCTTT. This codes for CASRIGQTNTEAFF.